This T cell receptor beta chain was retrieved from a study of spatial heterogeneity in lung cancer. TCR cDNA molecules each carried a unique molecular identifier. MiXCR, run by TCRdb on the 5' RACE reads, gives a single entry per CDR3 protein. The sample lists tens of thousands of distinct CDR3 sequences, 9.5% to 15% seen once, with just over 40% in the top ten. Time point noted: sample taken at primary tumor resection. This clonotype was seen more than once but under ten times. CDR3 length equals 13 residues. In germline, CDR1 is GTSNPN, CDR2 SVGIG (reference sequence). V was pared by 4 bases and J by 7 bases, with 11 bases between.

The sequence came from a male donor with early-stage non-small cell lung cancer. V usage is TRBV30 and J usage is TRBJ1-6; D is undetermined. The starting material was PBMCs, obtained at surgery. CDR3 in amino acids: CAWNSVGNSPLHF. CDR3 coding DNA: TGTGCCTGGAACAGCGTGGGGAATTCACCCCTCCACTTT. Filled out from reference TRBV30 and TRBJ1-6, the complete variable domain reads SQTIHQWPATLVQPVGSPLSLECTVEGTSNPNLYWYRQAAGRGLQLLFYSVGIGQISSEVPQNLSASRPQDRQFILSSKKLLLSDSGFYLCAWNSVGNSPLHFGNGTRLTVT.